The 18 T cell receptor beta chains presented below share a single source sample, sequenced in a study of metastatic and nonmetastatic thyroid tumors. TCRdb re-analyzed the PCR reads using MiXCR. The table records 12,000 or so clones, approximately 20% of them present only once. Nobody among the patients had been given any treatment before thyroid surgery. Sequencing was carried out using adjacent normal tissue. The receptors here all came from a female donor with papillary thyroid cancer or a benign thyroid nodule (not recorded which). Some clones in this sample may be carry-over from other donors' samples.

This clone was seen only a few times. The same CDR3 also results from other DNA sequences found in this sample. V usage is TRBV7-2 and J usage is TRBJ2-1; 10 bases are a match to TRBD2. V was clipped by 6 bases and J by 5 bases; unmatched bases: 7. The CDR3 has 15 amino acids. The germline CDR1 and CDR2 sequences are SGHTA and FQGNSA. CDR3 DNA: TGTGCCAGCAGGTCAGCGGGAGGGCCGGACAATGAGCAGTTCTTC. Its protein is CASRSAGGPDNEQFF.

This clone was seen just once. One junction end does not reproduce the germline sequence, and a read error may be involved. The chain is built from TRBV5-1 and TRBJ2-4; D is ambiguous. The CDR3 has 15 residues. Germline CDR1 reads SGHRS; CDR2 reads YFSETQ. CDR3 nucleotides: TGCGCCAGCAGCCCGGCGGAGAATACCAACAACATTCAGTACTTC. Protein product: CASSPAENTNNIQYF.

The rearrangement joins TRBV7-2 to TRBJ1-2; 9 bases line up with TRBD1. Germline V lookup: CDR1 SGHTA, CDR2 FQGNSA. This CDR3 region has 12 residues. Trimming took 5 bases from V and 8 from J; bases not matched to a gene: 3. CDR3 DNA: TGTGCCAGCAGCCTGGGACAGGGCGGCTACACCTTC. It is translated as CASSLGQGGYTF.

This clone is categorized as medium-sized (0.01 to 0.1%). The CDR3 DNA follows: TGTGCCAGCAGCTTAGAATTTGGCCGCTCCTACGAGCAGTACTTC. Protein: CASSLEFGRSYEQYF. The chain has TRBV11-3 and TRBJ2-7; no reliable D call. CDR3 length: 15 amino acids. The V and J ends lost 0 bases and 0 bases respectively, with 9 bases between them. The germline CDR1 and CDR2 sequences are SGHNT and YENEEA.

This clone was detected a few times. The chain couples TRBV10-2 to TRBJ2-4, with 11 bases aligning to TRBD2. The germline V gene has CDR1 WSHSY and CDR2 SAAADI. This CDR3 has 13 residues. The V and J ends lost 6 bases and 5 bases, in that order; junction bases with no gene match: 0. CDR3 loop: CASRLAGENIQYF. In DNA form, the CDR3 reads TGCGCCAGCAGACTAGCGGGAGAAAACATTCAGTACTTC.

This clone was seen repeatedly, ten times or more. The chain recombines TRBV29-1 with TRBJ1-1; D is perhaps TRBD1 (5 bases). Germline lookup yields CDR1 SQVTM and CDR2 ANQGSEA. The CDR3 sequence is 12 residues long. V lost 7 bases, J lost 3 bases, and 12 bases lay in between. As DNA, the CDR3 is TGCAGCGCTGCTCCGGGGGACACTGAAGCTTTCTTT. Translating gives CSAAPGDTEAFF.

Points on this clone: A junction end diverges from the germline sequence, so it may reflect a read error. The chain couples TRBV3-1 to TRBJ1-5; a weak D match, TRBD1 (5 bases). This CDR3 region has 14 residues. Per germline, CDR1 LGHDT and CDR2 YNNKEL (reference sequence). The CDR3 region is CASSQEGCNQPQHF. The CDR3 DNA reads TGTGCTAGCAGCCAAGAGGGGTGCAATCAGCCCCAGCATTTT.

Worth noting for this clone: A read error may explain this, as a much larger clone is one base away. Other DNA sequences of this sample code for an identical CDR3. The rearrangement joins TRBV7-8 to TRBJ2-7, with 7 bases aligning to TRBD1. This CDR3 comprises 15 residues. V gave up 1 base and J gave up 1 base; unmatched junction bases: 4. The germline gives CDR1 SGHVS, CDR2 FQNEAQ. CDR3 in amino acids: CASSLGGQESYEQYF. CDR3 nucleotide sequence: TGTGCCAGCAGCTTAGGAGGACAGGAATCCTACGAGCAGTACTTC.

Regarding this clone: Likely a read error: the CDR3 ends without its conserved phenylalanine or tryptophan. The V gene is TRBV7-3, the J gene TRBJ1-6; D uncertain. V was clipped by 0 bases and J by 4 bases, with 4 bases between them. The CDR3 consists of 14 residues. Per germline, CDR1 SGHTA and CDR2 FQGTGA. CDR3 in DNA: TGTGCCAGCAGCTTAACGGGATATAATTCACCCCTCCACTAT. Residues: CASSLTGYNSPLHY.

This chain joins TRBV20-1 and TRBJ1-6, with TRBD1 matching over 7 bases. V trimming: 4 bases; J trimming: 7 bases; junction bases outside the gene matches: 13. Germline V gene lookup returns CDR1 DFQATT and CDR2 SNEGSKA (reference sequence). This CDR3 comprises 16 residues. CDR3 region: CSATNKQGLGNSPLHF. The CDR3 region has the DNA TGCAGTGCTACCAACAAACAGGGGCTAGGAAATTCACCCCTCCACTTT.

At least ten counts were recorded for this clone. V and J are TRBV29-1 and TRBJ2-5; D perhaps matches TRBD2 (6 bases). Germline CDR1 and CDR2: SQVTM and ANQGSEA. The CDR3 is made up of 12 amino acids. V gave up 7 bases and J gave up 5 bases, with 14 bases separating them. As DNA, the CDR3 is TGCAGCGGGCGGGGCGGCGAGGAGACCCAGTACTTC. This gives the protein CSGRGGEETQYF.

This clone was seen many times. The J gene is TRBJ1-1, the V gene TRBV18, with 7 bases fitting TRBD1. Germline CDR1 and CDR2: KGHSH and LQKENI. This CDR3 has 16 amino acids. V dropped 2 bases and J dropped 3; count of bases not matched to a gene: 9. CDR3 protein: CASSPLPTGSDTEAFF. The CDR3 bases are TGTGCCAGCTCACCATTGCCGACAGGGTCTGACACTGAAGCTTTCTTT.

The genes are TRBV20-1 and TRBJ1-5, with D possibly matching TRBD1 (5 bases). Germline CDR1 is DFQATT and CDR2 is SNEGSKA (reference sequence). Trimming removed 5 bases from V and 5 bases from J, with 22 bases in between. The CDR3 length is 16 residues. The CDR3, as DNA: TGCAGTGCTCCCTACCGGGACGGGGGGTTCGATCAGCCCCAGCATTTT. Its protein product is CSAPYRDGGFDQPQHF.

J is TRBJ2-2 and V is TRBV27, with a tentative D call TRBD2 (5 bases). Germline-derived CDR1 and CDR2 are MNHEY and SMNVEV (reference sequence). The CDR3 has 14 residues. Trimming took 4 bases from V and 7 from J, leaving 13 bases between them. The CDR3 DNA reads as TGTGCCAGCAGTTCCCGAACTAGGAACGGGGAGCTGTTTTTT. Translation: CASSSRTRNGELFF.

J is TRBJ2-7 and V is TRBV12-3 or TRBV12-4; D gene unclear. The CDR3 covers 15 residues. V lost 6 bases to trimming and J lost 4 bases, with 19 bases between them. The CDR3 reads CASSRARGDFYEQYF. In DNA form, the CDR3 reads TGTGCCAGCAGCCGAGCGAGAGGAGACTTTTACGAGCAGTACTTC.

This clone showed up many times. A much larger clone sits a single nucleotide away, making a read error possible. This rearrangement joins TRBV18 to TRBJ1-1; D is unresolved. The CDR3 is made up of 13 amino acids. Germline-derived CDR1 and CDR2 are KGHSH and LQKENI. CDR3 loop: CASSLDWHTEASF. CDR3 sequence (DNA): TGTGCCAGCTCACTGGACTGGCACACTGAAGCTTCCTTT.

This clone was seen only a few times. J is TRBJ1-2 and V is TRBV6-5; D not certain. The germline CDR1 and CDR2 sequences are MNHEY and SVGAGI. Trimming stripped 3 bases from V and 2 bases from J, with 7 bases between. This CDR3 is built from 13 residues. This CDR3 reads CASSYGFNYGYTF. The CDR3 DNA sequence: TGTGCCAGCAGTTATGGTTTCAACTATGGCTACACCTTC.

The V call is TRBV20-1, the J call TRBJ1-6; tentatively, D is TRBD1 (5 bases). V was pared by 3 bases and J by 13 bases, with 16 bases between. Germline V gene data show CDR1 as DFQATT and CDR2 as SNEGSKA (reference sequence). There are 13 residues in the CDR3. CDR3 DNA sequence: TGCAGTGCTAGCGGACATGGGCTCGTCCCCCTCCACTTT. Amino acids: CSASGHGLVPLHF.